This T cell receptor (beta chain) was recovered during a study of beta chain features in type 1 diabetes. What was sequenced were expressed TCRB transcripts, since all of the isolated RNA had been reverse transcribed. The assay was immunoSEQ multiplex PCR, and TCRdb's table has in-frame clones only and misses some. The sample includes over 150,000 clones, 6% to 9% seen only once; the top ten take under 0.6%. The authors obtained over 98% purity in all sorted populations. Looked up from germline, CDR1 is MNHEY and CDR2 is SVGAGI. Trimming shortened V by 2 bases and J by 11 bases, and 13 bases separated the two germline ends. The CDR3 runs 13 residues. This clone was counted between two and nine times. As yet, its antigen is unknown. Study conclusions and caveats: Among all four CD4+ subsets, Type 1 diabetes patients had TCRB CDR3s that were moderately but significantly shorter. Highly expressing activated T cells could be over-counted with a cDNA template. Short templates might get an advantage during PCR, and this would be equal in patients and controls.

The gene calls are TRBV6-5 and TRBJ2-1; D is ambiguous. The TCR originated in a man between 18 and 35 years old with type 1 diabetes. Sequenced input: central memory CD4+ T cells from blood. The CDR3 DNA reads TGTGCCAGCAGTTACCCGGCAGGAATCAAGCAGTTCTTC. As protein: CASSYPAGIKQFF.